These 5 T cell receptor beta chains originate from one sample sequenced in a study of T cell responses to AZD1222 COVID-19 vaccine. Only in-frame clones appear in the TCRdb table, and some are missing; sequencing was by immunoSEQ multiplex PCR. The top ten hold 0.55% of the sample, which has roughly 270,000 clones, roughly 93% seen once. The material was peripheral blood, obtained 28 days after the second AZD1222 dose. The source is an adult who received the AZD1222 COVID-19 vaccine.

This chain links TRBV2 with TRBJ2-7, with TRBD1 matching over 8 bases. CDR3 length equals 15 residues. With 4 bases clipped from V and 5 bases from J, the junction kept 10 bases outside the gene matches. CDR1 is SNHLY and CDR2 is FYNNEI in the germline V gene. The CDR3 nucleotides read TGTGCCAGCAGTGGGTTCGGACAGGGTGTCCACGAGCAGTACTTC. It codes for CASSGFGQGVHEQYF. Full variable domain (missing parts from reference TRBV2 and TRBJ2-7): EPEVTQTPSHQVTQMGQEVILRCVPISNHLYFYWYRQILGQKVEFLVSFYNNEISEKSEIFDDQFSVERPDGSNFTLKIRSTKLEDSAMYFCASSGFGQGVHEQYFGPGTRLTVT.

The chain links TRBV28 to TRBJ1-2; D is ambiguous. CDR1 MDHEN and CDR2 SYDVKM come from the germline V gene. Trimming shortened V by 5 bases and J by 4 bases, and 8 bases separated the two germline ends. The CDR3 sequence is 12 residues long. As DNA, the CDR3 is TGTGCCAGCAGTCGCGCCCCCTATGGCTACACCTTC. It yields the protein CASSRAPYGYTF.

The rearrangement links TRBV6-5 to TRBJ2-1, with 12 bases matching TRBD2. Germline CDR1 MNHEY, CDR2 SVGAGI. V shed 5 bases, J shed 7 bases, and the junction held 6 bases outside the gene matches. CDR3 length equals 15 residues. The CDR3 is CASSPRTSGVNEQFF. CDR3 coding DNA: TGTGCCAGCAGTCCGCGGACTAGCGGGGTTAATGAGCAGTTCTTC.

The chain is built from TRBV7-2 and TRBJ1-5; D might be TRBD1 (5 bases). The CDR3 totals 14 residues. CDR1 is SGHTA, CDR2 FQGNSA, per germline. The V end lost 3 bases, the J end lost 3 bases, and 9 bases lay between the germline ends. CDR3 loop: CASSLGQANQPQHF. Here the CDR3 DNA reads TGTGCCAGCAGCTTGGGGCAGGCCAATCAGCCCCAGCATTTT.

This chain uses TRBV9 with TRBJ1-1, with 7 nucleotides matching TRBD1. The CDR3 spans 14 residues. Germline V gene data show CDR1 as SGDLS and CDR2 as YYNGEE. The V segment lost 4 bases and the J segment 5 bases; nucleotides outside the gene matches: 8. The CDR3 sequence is CASSPRQGSTEAFF. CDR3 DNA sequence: TGTGCCAGCAGCCCGAGACAGGGAAGTACTGAAGCTTTCTTT.